The source of this T cell receptor (beta chain) is a study of blood T cell repertoires in COVID-19. About the research overall: PBMCs, B-cell-depleted T cells, or T cells provided the cDNA or gDNA that made up the material.

Under the authors' procedure: Estimation of nucleated cell counts relied on the amplification of reference gene primers. Repertoires were generated with immunoSEQ multiplex PCR, while TCRdb's copy carries only in-frame clones and drops some. The V and J calls and clone size were taken over from that table, and D and trimming were inferred from the DNA. The sample has roughly 250,000 clones; approximately 85% are singletons. CDR1 is GTSNPN, CDR2 SVGIG, per germline (reference sequence). V was trimmed by 3 bases and J by 2 bases, leaving 10 bases between them. This CDR3 contains 13 residues. Sequences were obtained from peripheral blood. The sequence came from a human donor with COVID-19, enrolled during active disease. The donor label of this sample is uncertain. The chain has TRBV30 and TRBJ1-1, with D hard to call. The CDR3 DNA is TGTGCCTGGAGGGCGGGGAGTAACACTGAAGCTTTCTTT. Protein: CAWRAGSNTEAFF.